This entry lists 2 T cell receptor beta chains sequenced from one sample in a study of T-cell memory formation after mild COVID-19. TCRdb reprocessed the 5' RACE reads via MiXCR and lists one record per CDR3 protein. Altogether hundreds of thousands of distinct CDR3 sequences are present, 25% to 30% being singletons, with the ten largest covering about 13%. The sequencing input was PBMCs or a T cell subset sorted from them (not recorded which). These receptors were obtained from an adult woman who had mild COVID-19 (a few samples of this study predate the infection). Cell type and time point are not known.

The V gene is TRBV4-1, the J gene TRBJ2-5; TRBD1 matches at 9 bases. In germline, CDR1 is MGHRA, CDR2 YSYEKL. The junction had 4 bases not matched to a gene; V was cut back by 0 bases and J by 5 bases. The CDR3 is 15 amino acids. The CDR3 here is CASSQDDRGLETQYF. Written as DNA, the CDR3 is TGCGCCAGCAGCCAAGACGACAGGGGGTTGGAGACCCAGTACTTC.

The chain carries TRBV19 and TRBJ2-1, with 12 bases matching TRBD2. The CDR3 consists of 17 residues. Germline CDR1 and CDR2: LNHDA and SQIVND (reference sequence). V was clipped by 3 bases and J by 3 bases; unmatched bases: 6. This CDR3 reads CASSIVTSGRYYNEQFF. The CDR3 bases are TGTGCCAGTAGTATCGTCACTAGCGGGAGGTACTACAATGAGCAGTTCTTC.